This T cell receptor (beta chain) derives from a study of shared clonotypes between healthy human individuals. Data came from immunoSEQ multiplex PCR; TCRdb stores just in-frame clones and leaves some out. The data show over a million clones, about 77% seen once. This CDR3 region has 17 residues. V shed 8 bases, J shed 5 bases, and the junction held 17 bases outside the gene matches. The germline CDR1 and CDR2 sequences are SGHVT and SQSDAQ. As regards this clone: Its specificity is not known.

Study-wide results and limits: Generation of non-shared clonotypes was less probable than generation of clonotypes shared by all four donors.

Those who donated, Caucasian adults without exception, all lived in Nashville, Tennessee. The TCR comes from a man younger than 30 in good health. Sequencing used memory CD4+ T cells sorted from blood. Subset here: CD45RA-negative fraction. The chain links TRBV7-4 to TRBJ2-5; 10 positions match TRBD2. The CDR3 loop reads CASSRGLAGDGEETQYF. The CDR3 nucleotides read TGTGCCAGCTCCCGCGGGCTAGCGGGAGACGGGGAGGAGACCCAGTACTTC.